This TCR beta chain emerged from a study of blood T cells in healthy people across ages. Each of the donors had roughly 9.4 milliliters of peripheral blood drawn into EDTA-treated Vacutainer tubes. PBMCs numbering at least 6.5 million were isolated per sample. Next came a second PCR, run for about 7 to 12 cycles, which used a sample-barcoded 5' primer along with a J-beta primer mix. CDR3-containing paired-end reads numbered at least 2.5 million in each sample. TCRdb recomputed calls from the 5' RACE reads with MiXCR, one row per CDR3 protein. The sample shows 1.6 million or so distinct CDR3 sequences, roughly 32% of them seen only once. About this clonotype: Its target is unknown. One junction end disagrees with the germline gene, perhaps due to a read error.

The CDR3 sequence is 16 residues long. Germline V gene lookup returns CDR1 MNHEY and CDR2 SVGEGT. The study's findings and limits: A conclusive naive versus antigen-experienced comparison was prevented by the unsorted PBMCs.

This sequence originates from a woman aged 25-40 years in good health. The sample taken for sequencing was blood. The rearrangement uses TRBV6-2 or TRBV6-3 and TRBJ2-5; weak D call: TRBD1 (6 bases). For the CDR3, the DNA is TGTGCCAGCAGTTTAGGGGCAGGACAGTTCCAAGAGACCCGGTACTTC. This translates into CASSLGAGQFQETRYF.